The source of this TCR beta chain is a study of graft-versus-host responses after intestinal transplantation. Study summary: Anti-thymocyte globulin induction, then tacrolimus and steroids for around 3 years, went to all recipients.

The CDR3 runs 17 residues. The ends were cut back, 4 bases at V and 1 base at J, with 20 bases in the middle. Germline CDR1 and CDR2: LGHNA and YNFKEQ. Assay used: immunoSEQ multiplex PCR; TCRdb lists only in-frame clones, some missing. The table records several thousand clones, 22% of them present only once. A sort after the reaction isolated proliferating CFSE-low CD3+CD4+ and CD3+CD8+ responders. The rearrangement links TRBV4-2 to TRBJ2-7; D may be TRBD2 (6 bases). The TCR comes from a human patient who was an organ donor for intestinal transplantation. This sample comprised alloreactive CD4+ T cells from a mixed lymphocyte reaction culture, obtained before transplantation. This sample's subset: CFSE-low proliferating T cells sorted from roughly six-day pre-transplant mixed lymphocyte reaction (GvH or HvG direction). The CDR3 region is CASSPRTGEARSYEQYF. The CDR3 DNA follows: TGTGCCAGCAGCCCGCGCACCGGGGAGGCCAGGTCCTACGAGCAGTACTTC.